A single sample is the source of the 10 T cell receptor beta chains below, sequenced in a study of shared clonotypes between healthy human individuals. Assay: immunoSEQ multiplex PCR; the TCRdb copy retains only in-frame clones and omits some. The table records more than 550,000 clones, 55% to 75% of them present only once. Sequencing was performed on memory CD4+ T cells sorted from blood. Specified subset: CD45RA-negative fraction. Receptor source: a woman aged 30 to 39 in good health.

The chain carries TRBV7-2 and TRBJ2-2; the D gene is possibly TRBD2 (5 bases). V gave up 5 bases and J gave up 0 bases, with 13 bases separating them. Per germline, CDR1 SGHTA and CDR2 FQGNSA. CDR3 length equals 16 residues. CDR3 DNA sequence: TGTGCCAGCAGCAAAACCCCAGCGGCGAACACCGGGGAGCTGTTTTTT. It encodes CASSKTPAANTGELFF.

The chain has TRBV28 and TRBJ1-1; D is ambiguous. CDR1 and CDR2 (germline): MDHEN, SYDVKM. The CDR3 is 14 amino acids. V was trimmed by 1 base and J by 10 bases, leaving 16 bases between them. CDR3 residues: CASSLFPSPGGAFF. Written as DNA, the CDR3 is TGTGCCAGCAGTTTATTCCCAAGCCCCGGAGGAGCTTTCTTT.

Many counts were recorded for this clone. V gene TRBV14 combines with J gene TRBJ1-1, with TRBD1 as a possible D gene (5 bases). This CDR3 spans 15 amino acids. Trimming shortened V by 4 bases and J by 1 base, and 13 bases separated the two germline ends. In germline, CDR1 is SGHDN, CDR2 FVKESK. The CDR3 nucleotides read TGTGCCAGCAGCCGCCCTTTCACAGGGAACACTGAAGCTTTCTTT. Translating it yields CASSRPFTGNTEAFF.

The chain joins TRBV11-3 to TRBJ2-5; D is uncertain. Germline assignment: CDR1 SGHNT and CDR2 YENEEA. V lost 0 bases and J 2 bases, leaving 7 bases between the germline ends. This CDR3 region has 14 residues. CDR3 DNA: TGTGCCAGCAGCTTAGAGGGCGGACAAGAGACCCAGTACTTC. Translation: CASSLEGGQETQYF.

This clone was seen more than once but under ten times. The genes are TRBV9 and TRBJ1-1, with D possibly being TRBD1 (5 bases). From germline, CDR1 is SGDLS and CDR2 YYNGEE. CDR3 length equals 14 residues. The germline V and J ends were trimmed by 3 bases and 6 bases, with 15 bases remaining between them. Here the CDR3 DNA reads TGTGCCAGCAGCGCGCTCCGGGGGGGATCTGAAGCTTTCTTT. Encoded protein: CASSALRGGSEAFF.

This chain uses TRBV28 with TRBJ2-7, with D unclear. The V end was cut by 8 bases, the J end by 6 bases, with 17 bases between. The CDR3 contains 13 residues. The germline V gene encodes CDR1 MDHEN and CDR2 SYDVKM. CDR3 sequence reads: CASGSRLRIEQYF. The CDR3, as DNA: TGTGCCAGCGGATCCCGCCTGAGGATCGAGCAGTACTTC.

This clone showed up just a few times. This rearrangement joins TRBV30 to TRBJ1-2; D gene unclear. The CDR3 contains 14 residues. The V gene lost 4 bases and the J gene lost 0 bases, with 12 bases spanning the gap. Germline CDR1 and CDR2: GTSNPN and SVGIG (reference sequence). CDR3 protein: CAWIMTGANYGYTF. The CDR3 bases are TGTGCCTGGATCATGACGGGAGCTAACTATGGCTACACCTTC.

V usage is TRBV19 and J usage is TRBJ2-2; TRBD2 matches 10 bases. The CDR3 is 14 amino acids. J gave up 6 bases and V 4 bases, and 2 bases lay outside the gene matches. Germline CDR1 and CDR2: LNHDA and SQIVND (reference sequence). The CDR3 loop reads CASSTAGGPGELFF. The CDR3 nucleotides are TGTGCCAGTAGTACAGCGGGAGGGCCCGGGGAGCTGTTTTTT.

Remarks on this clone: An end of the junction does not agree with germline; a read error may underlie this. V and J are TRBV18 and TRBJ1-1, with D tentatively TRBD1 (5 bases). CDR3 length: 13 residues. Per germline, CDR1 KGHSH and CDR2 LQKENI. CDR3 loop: CASSPGAGRSHLF. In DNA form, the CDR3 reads TGTGCCAGCTCACCAGGGGCGGGCAGGTCTCATCTATTT. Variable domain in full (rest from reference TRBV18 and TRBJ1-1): NAGVMQNPRHLVRRRGQEARLRCSPMKGHSHVYWYRQLPEEGLKFMVYLQKENIIDESGMPKERFSAEFPKEGPSILRIQQVVRGDSAAYFCASSPGAGRSHLFGQGTRLTVV.

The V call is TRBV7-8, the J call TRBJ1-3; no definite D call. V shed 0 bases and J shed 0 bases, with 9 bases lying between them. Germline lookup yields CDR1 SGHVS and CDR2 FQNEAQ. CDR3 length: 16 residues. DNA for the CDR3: TGTGCCAGCAGCTTAGCGCCTAGCATCTCTGGAAACACCATATATTTT. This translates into CASSLAPSISGNTIYF.